The 9 T cell receptor beta chains below all came from one sample that was sequenced in a study of shared clonotypes between healthy human individuals. The repertoire was sequenced with immunoSEQ multiplex PCR; TCRdb's copy has only in-frame clones and lacks some. The repertoire includes roughly 2.5 million clones, just over 90% of them detected once, and more than 0.12% sits in the top ten. The sequenced sample consisted of naive CD4+ T cells sorted from blood. Subset specified: CD45RA+ positively selected. These TCRs come from a man aged 18 to 30 in good health.

This clone was seen more than once but under ten times. J is TRBJ2-7 and V is TRBV7-8; perhaps D is TRBD1 or TRBD2 (5 bases each). V gave up 5 bases and J gave up 5 bases, with 10 bases separating them. Germline V CDR1 and CDR2: SGHVS, FQNEAQ. The CDR3 length is 12 residues. CDR3 sequence (DNA): TGTGCCAGCAGCAGCTGGGGGAACGAGCAGTACTTC. It translates to CASSSWGNEQYF. The whole variable domain, filled in from reference TRBV7-8 and TRBJ2-7, reads GAGVSQSPRYKVAKRGQDVALRCDPISGHVSLFWYQQALGQGPEFLTYFQNEAQLDKSGLPSDRFFAERPEGSVSTLKIQRTQQEDSAVYLCASSSWGNEQYFGPGTRLTVT.

The CDR3: CASSLEDRGHEQYF. The CDR3 nucleotides read TGCGCCAGCAGCTTGGAGGACAGGGGACACGAGCAGTACTTC. This chain uses TRBV5-1 with TRBJ2-7, with TRBD1 identical over 9 bases. The CDR3 extends over 14 amino acids. Trimming at V came to 0 bases and at J to 5 bases, leaving 3 bases not matched to a gene. In germline, CDR1 is SGHRS, CDR2 YFSETQ.

Points on this clone: The sample carries other DNA sequences with the same CDR3. The CDR3 protein is CASSVVSGTDTQYF. CDR3 nucleotides: TGTGCCAGCAGCGTAGTTAGCGGCACAGATACGCAGTATTTT. The chain recombines TRBV9 with TRBJ2-3, with D tentatively TRBD2 (5 bases). Trimming removed 0 bases from V and 1 base from J, with 6 bases in between. This CDR3 is built from 14 residues. In germline, CDR1 is SGDLS, CDR2 YYNGEE. Based on the CDR3 plus reference TRBV9 and TRBJ2-3, the full variable domain is DSGVTQTPKHLITATGQRVTLRCSPRSGDLSVYWYQQSLDQGLQFLIQYYNGEERAKGNILERFSAQQFPDLHSELNLSSLELGDSALYFCASSVVSGTDTQYFGPGTRLTVL.

The chain links TRBV6-1 to TRBJ1-3; possibly TRBD1 for D (6 bases). The germline V gene has CDR1 MNHNS and CDR2 SASEGT. The length of the CDR3 is 14 residues. Trimming left V 8 bases short and J 0 bases short, with 11 bases between. As DNA, the CDR3 is TGTGCCAGCGGGGGGACATACTCTGGAAACACCATATATTTT. Translation: CASGGTYSGNTIYF.

The count of this clone is one. The rearrangement joins TRBV27 to TRBJ2-1, with 8 bases fitting TRBD2. Germline CDR1 MNHEY, CDR2 SMNVEV (reference sequence). Unmatched junction bases numbered 9, after V lost 4 bases and J lost 7 bases. This CDR3 is built from 15 residues. The CDR3 loop is CASSSRGTSMNEQFF. CDR3 in DNA: TGTGCCAGCAGTTCTAGGGGGACTAGTATGAATGAGCAGTTCTTC.

DNA of the CDR3: TGTGCCAGCAGTCCTGCAGGGACTAGCGGGGGGAATGAGCAGTTCTTC. This translates into CASSPAGTSGGNEQFF. The chain employs TRBV5-4 and TRBJ2-1; 15 bases align to TRBD2. Losses at the gene ends were 5 bases for V and 7 bases for J; bases not matched to a gene: 7. Germline V gene data show CDR1 as SGHNT and CDR2 as YYREEE (reference sequence). The CDR3 extends over 16 amino acids.

The chain links TRBV7-9 to TRBJ2-3; 7 bases line up with TRBD2. The CDR3 contains 15 residues. CDR1 and CDR2 (germline): SEHNR, FQNEAQ (reference sequence). Germline trimming cut 3 bases from V and 2 bases from J; bases unmatched to any gene: 5. The CDR3 DNA reads TGTGCCAGCAGCTTCGGACTAGGAAACACAGATACGCAGTATTTT. Translating it yields CASSFGLGNTDTQYF.

J is TRBJ1-1 and V is TRBV5-5, with D unclear. This CDR3 spans 14 amino acids. The V gene lost 0 bases and the J gene lost 0 bases, with 6 bases spanning the gap. Germline CDR1 SGHKS, CDR2 YYEKEE (reference sequence). The CDR3 region has the DNA TGTGCCAGCAGCTTGGACATTTTGAACACTGAAGCTTTCTTT. This codes for CASSLDILNTEAFF.

On this clone: This sample also contains other DNA sequences that code for the same CDR3. The CDR3 sequence: CASGRGSSYEQYF. In nucleotides, the CDR3 is TGTGCCAGCGGCCGGGGTAGCTCCTACGAGCAGTACTTC. V gene TRBV6-5 combines with J gene TRBJ2-7; TRBD2 might be the D (5 bases). The CDR3 runs to 13 residues. Germline V gene lookup returns CDR1 MNHEY and CDR2 SVGAGI. Trimming pared 8 bases from V and 0 bases from J, leaving 11 bases between.